This T cell receptor (beta chain) was sequenced during a study of blood T cell repertoires in COVID-19. About the research overall: Italy, Spain and the United States were the sources of the convalescent and acute COVID-19 samples. PBMCs, B-cell-depleted T cells, or T cells were the source of the cDNA or gDNA that made up the material.

Seattle cases were enrolled at active infection and followed longitudinally. The CDR3 covers 17 residues. The trim removed 1 base at V and 2 bases at J, leaving 4 bases unmatched. Germline assignment: CDR1 SEHNR and CDR2 FQNEAQ (reference sequence). Authors' methods: Counts of nucleated cells, estimated from reference gene primer amplification, were obtained. This table comes from immunoSEQ multiplex PCR, and its TCRdb copy is limited to in-frame clones, with some not included. D and trimming come from the DNA, and the V and J calls and clone size come from that table. Counted here are hundreds of thousands of clones, 83% occurring once; the ten biggest clones make up over 1%.

The sequenced sample was peripheral blood. The chain recombines TRBV7-9 with TRBJ2-7; 14 bases are a match to TRBD2. The sequence was collected from a woman under 40 with COVID-19, enrolled during active disease. CDR3 sequence (DNA): TGTGCCAGCAGCTTAGGGGGACTAGCGGGGGTGACCTACGAGCAGTACTTC. It encodes CASSLGGLAGVTYEQYF.